A single sample is the source of the 10 T cell receptor beta chains below, sequenced in a study of T-cell reconstitution after alpha-beta-depleted transplantation in children. Preparation of the TCRbeta library was carried out with unique molecular identifiers. Each CDR3 protein is one row after TCRdb ran MiXCR on the PCR reads. This sample has fewer than 550,000 distinct CDR3 sequences; approximately 10% occur once, and the top ten carry 13% to 15%. The sample in question was PBMCs, mostly from graft donor cells, obtained 180 days after TCRalphabeta/CD19-depleted stem cell transplant. All receptors come from a female patient aged 2-9 years who had a stem cell transplant for aplastic anemia, so the T cells may come from the graft donor.

The V and J genes are TRBV25-1 and TRBJ2-7; D is possibly TRBD1 (6 bases). V was cut by 4 bases and J by 4 bases, with 8 bases left in between. CDR1 is MGHDK, CDR2 SYGVNS, per germline. There are 12 residues in the CDR3. The CDR3 is CASSAQGYEQYV. CDR3 sequence (DNA): TGTGCCAGCAGTGCACAGGGTTACGAGCAGTACGTC.

This clonotype came up many times. J is TRBJ1-5 and V is TRBV12-3 or TRBV12-4, with D uncertain. This CDR3 has 15 residues. V was shortened by 3 bases and J by 2 bases, with 11 bases between the two germline ends. The CDR3 DNA reads as TGTGCCAGCAGTTTGAGGGTCCATGGCAATCAGCCCCAGCATTTT. Residues: CASSLRVHGNQPQHF.

The chain couples TRBV9 to TRBJ2-1; D uncertain. V shed 0 bases and J shed 2 bases, with 9 bases lying between them. The CDR3 has 15 amino acids. In germline, CDR1 is SGDLS, CDR2 YYNGEE. CDR3 bases: TGTGCCAGCAGCGTAGGTCAAAGGCCCTACAATGAGCAGTTCTTC. Translation: CASSVGQRPYNEQFF.

This clonotype was observed a handful of times. The rearrangement links TRBV12-3 or TRBV12-4 to TRBJ1-1; 7 bases are shared with TRBD1. CDR3 size: 14 residues. The V and J ends lost 7 bases and 3 bases, in that order; junction bases with no gene match: 8. The CDR3 region is CASTLRGFDTEAFF. The CDR3 region has the DNA TGTGCCAGCACCCTCAGGGGGTTCGACACTGAAGCTTTCTTT.

V usage is TRBV9 and J usage is TRBJ2-1, with TRBD1 matching over 7 bases. CDR1 and CDR2 from the germline V gene are SGDLS and YYNGEE. The CDR3 extends over 15 amino acids. The junction had 7 bases not matched to a gene; V was cut back by 3 bases and J by 4 bases. The CDR3 protein is CASSATGTAYNEQFF. The DNA for the CDR3 is TGTGCCAGCAGCGCTACCGGGACAGCATACAATGAGCAGTTCTTC.

DNA for the CDR3: TGTGCCAGCAGCGAGGGCTCCACGAGTCAGCCCCAGCATTTT. It encodes CASSEGSTSQPQHF. The V gene is TRBV9, the J gene TRBJ1-5; the D is unclear. Germline V lookup: CDR1 SGDLS, CDR2 YYNGEE. The V end lost 3 bases, the J end lost 6 bases, and 13 bases lay between the germline ends. CDR3 length: 14 amino acids.

There are a few counts of this clonotype. V usage is TRBV4-1 and J usage is TRBJ2-7; 8 positions match TRBD2. The CDR3 runs to 16 residues. The germline V gene encodes CDR1 MGHRA and CDR2 YSYEKL. The V gene end was trimmed by 0 bases and the J gene end by 1 base; junction bases not matched to a gene: 5. The CDR3 loop is CASSQEPSGPSYEQYV. In nucleotides, the CDR3 is TGCGCCAGCAGCCAAGAGCCTAGCGGGCCGTCCTACGAGCAGTACGTC.

The chain carries TRBV6-2 or TRBV6-3 and TRBJ1-3, with D uncertain. This CDR3 contains 16 residues. V shed 6 bases and J shed 1 base, with 16 bases lying between them. Germline assignment: CDR1 MNHEY and CDR2 SVGEGT. This chain's CDR3 is CASRPPRRKSGNTIYF. CDR3 sequence (DNA): TGTGCCAGCAGGCCACCGAGACGGAAATCTGGAAACACCATATATTTT.

This chain joins TRBV5-1 and TRBJ2-7; the match to TRBD2 covers 9 bases. The CDR3 is made up of 16 amino acids. V lost 1 base, J lost 4 bases, and 9 bases stayed unmatched. Germline loops: CDR1 SGHRS, CDR2 YFSETQ. Written as DNA, the CDR3 is TGCGCCAGCAGCTTGTTCAAGCTAGCGGGGATATACGAGCAGTACTTC. This translates into CASSLFKLAGIYEQYF.

This clonotype appeared a few times. The rearrangement uses TRBV27 and TRBJ2-3; 16 bases are shared with TRBD2. The germline V gene encodes CDR1 MNHEY and CDR2 SMNVEV (reference sequence). With 8 bases clipped from V and 8 bases from J, the junction kept 13 bases outside the gene matches. This CDR3 contains 17 residues. The CDR3 DNA reads as TGTGCCAGCGTACCAAGACTTGGGACTAGCGGGAGGGTTACGCAGTATTTT. Translated, it gives CASVPRLGTSGRVTQYF.